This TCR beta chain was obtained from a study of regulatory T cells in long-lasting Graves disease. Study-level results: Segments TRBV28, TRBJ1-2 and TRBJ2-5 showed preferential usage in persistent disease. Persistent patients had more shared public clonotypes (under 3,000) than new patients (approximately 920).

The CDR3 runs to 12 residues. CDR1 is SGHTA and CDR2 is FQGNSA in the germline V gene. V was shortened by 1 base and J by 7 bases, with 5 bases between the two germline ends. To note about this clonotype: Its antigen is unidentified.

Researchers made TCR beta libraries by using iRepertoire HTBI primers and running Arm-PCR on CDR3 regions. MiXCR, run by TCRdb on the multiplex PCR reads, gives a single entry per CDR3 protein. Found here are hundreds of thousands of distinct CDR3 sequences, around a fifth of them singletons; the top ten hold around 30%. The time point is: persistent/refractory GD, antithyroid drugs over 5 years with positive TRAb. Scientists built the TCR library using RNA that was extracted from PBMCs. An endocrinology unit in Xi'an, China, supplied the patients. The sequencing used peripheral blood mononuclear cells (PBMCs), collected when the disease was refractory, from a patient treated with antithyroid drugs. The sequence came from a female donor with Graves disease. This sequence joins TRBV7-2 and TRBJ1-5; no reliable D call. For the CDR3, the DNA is TGTGCCAGCAGCTTAGGAAGGCAGCCCCAGCATTTT. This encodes CASSLGRQPQHF.